Here is one TCR beta chain with its context. This clonotype turned up a few times. Its antigen remains unidentified. No much larger clonotype is one base removed from it; base qualities were not supplied. CDR1 SNHLY and CDR2 FYNNEI are derived from the germline V gene. The CDR3 goes from the cysteine to the phenylalanine over 15 residues. CDR3 DNA only is kept here, 45 bases in frame from base 1. After removal of 7 bases from V and 1 base from J, the junction retains 7 bases not matched to a gene. For sequencing, an Illumina HiSeq 1500 was employed. TCRdb trimmed public reads at Q25 via fastp, called clones via MiXCR and kept in-frame beta chains. Duplicate CDR3 protein sequences are folded into a single record with the most common DNA and genes. This sample holds hundreds of thousands of distinct CDR3 sequences; roughly 33% were observed only once. Clones ranked in the top ten supply approximately 18% of the sample.

The record originates from a study of T cell repertoires in cytomegalovirus infection (dated by TCRdb to between 2019 and 2020). Study-level background: Recently identified HLA-C-restricted CMV epitopes, whose presentation resists viral immunomodulation, were targeted by peptide stimulations together with well-studied HLA-B-restricted epitopes. The HLA type of each donor mattered for the analysis, because public TCR beta signatures pointed to carriage of CMV infection along with the matching HLA type. General findings and caveats noted by the study authors: In both this cohort and an independent cohort of 350 to 400 donors, the cumulative frequency of public TCR beta family members distinguished carriers of CMV infection plus the relevant HLA type. In the ex vivo response, HLA-C-restricted CMV-specific TCR beta clonotypes were dominant, and in two of eight donors the single most frequent clonotype came from this HLA-C-restricted group.

This sample's treatment or condition label indicates: in vitro stimulation with specific CMV peptide epitopes to enrich CMV-specific T cells. Sequenced material: cultured PBMCs, taken from culture after CMV antigen stimulation. Here the chain combines TRBV2 and TRBJ2-3, and TRBD1 matches 8 of the central bases. This clonotype was obtained from a human donor in good health (CMV status not recorded). Some clones in this sample may be carry-over from other donors' samples. CDR3 loop: CASKRTGIGTDTQYF. The DNA is as follows: TGTGCCAGCAAGAGGACAGGGATCGGCACAGATACGCAGTATTTT.